The 5 T cell receptor beta chains reported below all come from one sample, sequenced in a study of blood T cell repertoires in COVID-19. Data came from immunoSEQ multiplex PCR; TCRdb stores just in-frame clones and leaves some out. The sample carries 130,000 to 150,000 clones, more than 70% recorded once. The material sequenced was peripheral blood. These TCRs come from a woman in her forties or fifties with acute or convalescent COVID-19.

The CDR3 region is CASKWGDRDNQPQHF. The CDR3 nucleotides read TGTGCCAGTAAATGGGGGGACAGGGATAATCAGCCCCAGCATTTT. J is TRBJ1-5 and V is TRBV19, with 9 bases matching TRBD1. V shed 7 bases, J shed 4 bases, and the junction held 8 bases outside the gene matches. Germline CDR1 is LNHDA and CDR2 is SQIVND (reference sequence). CDR3 length: 15 amino acids.

This clone appeared once. The chain combines TRBV6-2 or TRBV6-3 with TRBJ2-3, with D possibly matching TRBD1 (6 bases). There are 16 residues in the CDR3. With 4 bases removed from V and 2 bases from J, the gap between germline ends came to 16 bases. Looked up from germline, CDR1 is MNHEY and CDR2 is SVGEGT. The CDR3 coding sequence is TGTGCCAGCAGTTGGTTGGGGGCGTTAGTCACAGATACGCAGTATTTT. It is translated as CASSWLGALVTDTQYF.

This sequence joins TRBV7-2 and TRBJ1-5, with TRBD1 matching over 7 bases. This CDR3 is built from 14 residues. Germline V gives CDR1 SGHTA, CDR2 FQGNSA. V was clipped by 5 bases and J by 5 bases; unmatched bases: 6. CDR3 amino acids: CASSPDRAYQPQHF. Here the CDR3 DNA reads TGTGCCAGCAGCCCAGACAGGGCATATCAGCCCCAGCATTTT.

This chain joins TRBV13 and TRBJ2-1; TRBD2 matches 9 bases. The junction had 5 bases not matched to a gene; V was cut back by 5 bases and J by 6 bases. Germline values: CDR1 PRHDT, CDR2 FYEKMQ (reference sequence). This CDR3 is built from 14 residues. CDR3 sequence reads: CASSPSGARNEQFF. In DNA, the CDR3 is TGTGCCAGCAGCCCTAGCGGGGCGCGCAATGAGCAGTTCTTC. Supplemented by reference TRBV13 and TRBJ2-1, the full variable domain reads AAGVIQSPRHLIKEKRETATLKCYPIPRHDTVYWYQQGPGQDPQFLISFYEKMQSDKGSIPDRFSAQQFSDYHSELNMSSLELGDSALYFCASSPSGARNEQFFGPGTRLTVL.

V usage is TRBV2 and J usage is TRBJ1-6, with 7 nucleotides matching TRBD1. This CDR3 is built from 13 residues. Germline V gene lookup returns CDR1 SNHLY and CDR2 FYNNEI. The V and J ends lost 6 bases and 12 bases, in that order; junction bases with no gene match: 8. CDR3 region: CASRGDSPLPLHF. CDR3 coding DNA: TGTGCCAGCAGGGGGGACAGCCCTCTACCCCTCCACTTT.